Detailed here is one TCR beta chain. No antigen is known for it. Nothing much larger sits one base from this clone, and base qualities are not available. TCRbeta CDR3 regions were amplified from genomic DNA by means of the immunoSEQ Assay, a bias-controlled multiplex PCR. The authors' analysis ran thus. The number of nucleated cells in each sample was estimated by amplification of reference gene primers within the assay. To quantify the absolute abundance of each unique TCRbeta CDR3 rearrangement, sequence reads were collapsed and filtered. For each sample, productive Simpson clonality was calculated by taking the square root of Simpson's diversity index across productive rearrangements. What TCRdb holds here is the immuneACCESS table cut down to in-frame rearrangements. Part of the clones is not present; checked against another copy, under half of the missing clones reflect an unresolved V gene, and the others are unexplained. The V and J calls and clone size come from that table; D and trimming were worked out from the DNA. In all, the sample holds under 200,000 clones, and over 75% of those were seen once. Around 7% of the sample rests with the top ten.

This specimen comes from a study of blood T cell repertoires in COVID-19 (dated by TCRdb to about 2020). Describing the broader study: Samples from collaborators originated in the United States, Italy and Spain and spanned both the acute and convalescent phases of COVID-19. The material from the prospective study consisted of cDNA or gDNA derived from T cells, B-cell-depleted T cells, or PBMCs. Subjects who had been exposed to COVID-19, were actively infected with it, or had recovered from it provided the deeply sampled blood TCRbeta repertoires that made up the dataset. The repertoires were made available in a free public database intended to serve as a resource for research on the immune response to SARS-CoV-2. Samples came from the ongoing ImmuneRACE study (first 160 participants) plus 1,254 subjects from 6 global collaborators. The sample metadata nearly always contained a de-identified subject ID, COVID-19 status, age in years and sex. Where available, HLA class I and class II types were obtained from metadata supplied by the sample provider rather than from assay-based typing.

CDR1 SNHLY and CDR2 FYNNEI are derived from the germline V gene. The trim is 3 bases for V and 4 bases for J, with a gap of 15 bases between the germline ends. The CDR3 has 15 amino acids, counting the end cysteine and phenylalanine. Just CDR3 DNA is preserved here, 45 bases in frame from base 1. Collaborating institutions collected whole blood in K2EDTA tubes following their own protocols. For TCRbeta analysis, collaborator samples were shipped as frozen whole blood, as isolated PBMCs, or as DNA extracted from either sample type. Study-wide findings and limitations: How much clinical and demographic metadata was included differed by source and by participant, and the metadata was provided uncurated.

The chain uses TRBV2 and TRBJ1-1; tentative D gene TRBD1, with 5 bases matching. The receptor's source is an older man with active or convalescent COVID-19. The sample comprised peripheral blood. The sequenced DNA is TGTGCCAGCAGTGAGGGGACTTTTGGGGGCACTGAAGCTTTCTTT. It encodes CASSEGTFGGTEAFF.